The entry below describes one T cell receptor beta chain. Repertoires were generated with immunoSEQ multiplex PCR, while TCRdb's copy carries only in-frame clones and drops some. The table shows tens of thousands of clones, with roughly nine tenths occurring only once. This record belongs to a study of control samples from healthy donors and cancer patients. This CDR3 has 15 residues. V lost 7 bases, J lost 4 bases, and 17 bases lay in between. Germline V gives CDR1 MDHEN, CDR2 SYDVKM. The specimen sequenced was PBMCs. The source of this sequence is a man in his 60s with colorectal cancer. The chain is built from TRBV28 and TRBJ2-4; D tentatively fits TRBD1 or TRBD2 (5 bases each). CDR3 loop: CASKGSPWGKNIQYF. The CDR3 nucleotides read TGTGCCAGCAAGGGGTCTCCCTGGGGGAAAAACATTCAGTACTTC.